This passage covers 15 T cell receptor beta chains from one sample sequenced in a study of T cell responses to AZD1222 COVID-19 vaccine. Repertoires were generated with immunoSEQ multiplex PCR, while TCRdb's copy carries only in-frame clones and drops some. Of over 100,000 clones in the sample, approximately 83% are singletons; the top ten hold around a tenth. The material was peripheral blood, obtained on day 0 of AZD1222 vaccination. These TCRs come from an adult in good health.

CDR3 nucleotides: TGTGCCATCAGTGAGTCAAGTGGGGTAGAGACCCAGTACTTC. Amino acids: CAISESSGVETQYF. The chain links TRBV10-3 to TRBJ2-5, with D hard to call. The V end lost 0 bases, the J end lost 4 bases, and 9 bases lay between the germline ends. Germline V lookup: CDR1 ENHRY, CDR2 SYGVKD. The length of the CDR3 is 14 residues.

The CDR3 nucleotides are TGTGCCAGCAGACTTCTAGCGGTGGATGAGCAGTTCTTC. Translated, it gives CASRLLAVDEQFF. The genes are TRBV12-3 or TRBV12-4 and TRBJ2-1, with 7 positions matching TRBD2. The trim removed 6 bases at V and 8 bases at J, leaving 7 bases unmatched. This CDR3 is built from 13 residues.

CDR3 residues: CASSLELARNTGELFF. The CDR3 DNA is TGTGCCAGCAGCTTGGAACTAGCGAGGAACACCGGGGAGCTGTTTTTT. The chain links TRBV5-6 to TRBJ2-2; 7 bases fit TRBD2. Germline V gene data show CDR1 as SGHDT and CDR2 as YYEEEE. The CDR3 has 16 amino acids. The V segment lost 0 bases and the J segment 1 base; nucleotides outside the gene matches: 3.

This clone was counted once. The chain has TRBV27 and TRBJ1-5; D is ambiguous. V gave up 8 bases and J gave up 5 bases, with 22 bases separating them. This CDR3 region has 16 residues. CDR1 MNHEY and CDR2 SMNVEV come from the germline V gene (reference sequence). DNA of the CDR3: TGTGCCAGCCTCATCTTACCCCGTTGTTTCGATCAGCCCCAGCATTTT. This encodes CASLILPRCFDQPQHF.

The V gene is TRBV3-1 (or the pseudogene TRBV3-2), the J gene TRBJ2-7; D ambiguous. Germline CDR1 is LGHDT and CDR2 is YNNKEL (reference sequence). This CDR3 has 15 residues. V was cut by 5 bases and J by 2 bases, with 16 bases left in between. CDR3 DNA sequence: TGTGCCAGCAGCTCTCCGCTTAACTTCGCCTACGAGCAGTACTTC. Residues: CASSSPLNFAYEQYF.

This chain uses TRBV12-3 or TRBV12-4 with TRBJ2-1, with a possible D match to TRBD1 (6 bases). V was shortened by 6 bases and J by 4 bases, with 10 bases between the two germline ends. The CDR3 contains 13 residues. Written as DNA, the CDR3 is TGTGCCAGCAGACCGACAGGTTACAATGAGCAGTTCTTC. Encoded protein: CASRPTGYNEQFF.

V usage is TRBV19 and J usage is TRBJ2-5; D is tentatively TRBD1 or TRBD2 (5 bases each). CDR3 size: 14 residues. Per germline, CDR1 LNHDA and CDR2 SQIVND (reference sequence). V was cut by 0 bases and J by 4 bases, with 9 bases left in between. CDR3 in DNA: TGTGCCAGTAGTATAGATCCGAGGGGAGAGACCCAGTACTTC. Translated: CASSIDPRGETQYF.

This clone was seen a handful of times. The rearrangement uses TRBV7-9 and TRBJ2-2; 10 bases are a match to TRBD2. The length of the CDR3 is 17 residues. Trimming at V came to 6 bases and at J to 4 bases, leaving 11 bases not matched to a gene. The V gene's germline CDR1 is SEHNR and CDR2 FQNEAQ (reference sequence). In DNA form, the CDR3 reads TGTGCCAGCAGTCACCAGCGGGGGGGCTTCGGCACCGGGGAGCTGTTTTTT. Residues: CASSHQRGGFGTGELFF. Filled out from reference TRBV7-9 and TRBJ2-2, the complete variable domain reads DTGVSQNPRHKITKRGQNVTFRCDPISEHNRLYWYRQTLGQGPEFLTYFQNEAQLEKSRLLSDRFSAERPKGSFSTLEIQRTEQGDSAMYLCASSHQRGGFGTGELFFGEGSRLTVL.

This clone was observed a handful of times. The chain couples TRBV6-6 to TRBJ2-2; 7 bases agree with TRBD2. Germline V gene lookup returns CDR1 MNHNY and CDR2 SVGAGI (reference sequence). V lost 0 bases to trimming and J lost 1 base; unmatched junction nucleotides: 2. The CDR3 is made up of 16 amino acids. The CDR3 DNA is TGTGCCAGCAGTTACTCCCGCGGGGGGAACACCGGGGAGCTGTTTTTT. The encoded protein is CASSYSRGGNTGELFF.

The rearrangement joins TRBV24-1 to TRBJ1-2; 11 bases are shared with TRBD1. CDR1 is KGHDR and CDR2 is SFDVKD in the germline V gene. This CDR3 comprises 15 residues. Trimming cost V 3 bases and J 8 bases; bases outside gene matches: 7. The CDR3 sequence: CATSDPSGTGGGYTF. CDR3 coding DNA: TGTGCCACCAGTGATCCCTCCGGGACAGGGGGGGGCTACACCTTC.

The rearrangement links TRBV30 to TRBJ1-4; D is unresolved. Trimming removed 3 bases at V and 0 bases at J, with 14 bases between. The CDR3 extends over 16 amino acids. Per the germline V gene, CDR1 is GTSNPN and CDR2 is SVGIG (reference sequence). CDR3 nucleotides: TGTGCCTGGAGCGGGCGAGACACTGCAACTAATGAAAAACTGTTTTTT. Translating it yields CAWSGRDTATNEKLFF.

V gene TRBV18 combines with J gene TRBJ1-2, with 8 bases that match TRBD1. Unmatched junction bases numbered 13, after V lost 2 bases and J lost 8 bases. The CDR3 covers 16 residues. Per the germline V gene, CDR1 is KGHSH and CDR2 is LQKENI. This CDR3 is CASSPSTGDIGGGYTF. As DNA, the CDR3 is TGTGCCAGCTCACCATCGACAGGGGATATCGGTGGCGGCTACACCTTC. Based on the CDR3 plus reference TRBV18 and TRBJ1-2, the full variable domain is NAGVMQNPRHLVRRRGQEARLRCSPMKGHSHVYWYRQLPEEGLKFMVYLQKENIIDESGMPKERFSAEFPKEGPSILRIQQVVRGDSAAYFCASSPSTGDIGGGYTFGSGTRLTVV.

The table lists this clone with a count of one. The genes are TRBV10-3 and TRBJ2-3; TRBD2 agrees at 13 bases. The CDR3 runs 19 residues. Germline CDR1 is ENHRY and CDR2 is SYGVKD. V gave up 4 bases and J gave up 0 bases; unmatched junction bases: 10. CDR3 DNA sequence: TGTGCCATCAGTGGACTAGCGGGGGGACTGATTACTAGCACAGATACGCAGTATTTT. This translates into CAISGLAGGLITSTDTQYF.

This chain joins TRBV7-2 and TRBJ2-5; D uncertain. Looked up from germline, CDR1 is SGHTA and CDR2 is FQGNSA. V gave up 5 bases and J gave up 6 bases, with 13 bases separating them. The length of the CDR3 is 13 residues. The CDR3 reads CASSTSAQKTQYF. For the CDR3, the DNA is TGTGCCAGCAGCACGAGCGCGCAGAAGACCCAGTACTTC.

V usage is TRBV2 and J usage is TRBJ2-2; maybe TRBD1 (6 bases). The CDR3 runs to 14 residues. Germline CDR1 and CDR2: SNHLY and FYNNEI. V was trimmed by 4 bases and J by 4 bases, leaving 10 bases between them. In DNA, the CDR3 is TGTGCCAGCAGTGGACAGGTGGTCACCGGGGAGCTGTTTTTT. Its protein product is CASSGQVVTGELFF.